Sequencing of this T cell receptor beta chain was carried out in a study of cytomegalovirus exposure and HLA in healthy donors. Points on this clone: Its target is not known.

TCRdb's copy holds only in-frame clones and misses some; the assay was immunoSEQ multiplex PCR. The table records around 130,000 clones, 85% to 90% of them present only once. Study findings and constraints: Among TCR beta chains, those listed as cytomegalovirus-associated numbered fewer than 200.

Germline V gives CDR1 MNHEY, CDR2 SMNVEV (reference sequence). The CDR3 runs 16 residues. V trimming: 1 base; J trimming: 6 bases; junction bases outside the gene matches: 8. The source material was PBMCs. The sequence came from a man aged 25-40 years in good health and CMV-seronegative. The chain links TRBV27 to TRBJ2-3; 9 nucleotides line up with TRBD2. The CDR3 bases are TGTGCCAGCAGTTTATTACCTAGCGGGAAGGCGGATACGCAGTATTTT. This codes for CASSLLPSGKADTQYF.